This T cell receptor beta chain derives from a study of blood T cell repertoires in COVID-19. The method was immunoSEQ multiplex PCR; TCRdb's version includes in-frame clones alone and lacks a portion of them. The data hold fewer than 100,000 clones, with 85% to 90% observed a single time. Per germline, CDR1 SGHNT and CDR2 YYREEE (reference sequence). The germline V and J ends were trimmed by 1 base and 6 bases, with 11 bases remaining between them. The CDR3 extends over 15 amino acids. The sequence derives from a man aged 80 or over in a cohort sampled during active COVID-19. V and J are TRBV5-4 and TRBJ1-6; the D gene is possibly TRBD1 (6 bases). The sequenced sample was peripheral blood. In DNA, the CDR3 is TGTGCCAGCAGCTTGCAACAGGGAAGTAATTCACCCCTCCACTTT. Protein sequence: CASSLQQGSNSPLHF. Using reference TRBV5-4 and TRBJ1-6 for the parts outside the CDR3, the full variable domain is ETGVTQSPTHLIKTRGQQVTLRCSSQSGHNTVSWYQQALGQGPQFIFQYYREEENGRGNFPPRFSGLQFPNYSSELNVNALELDDSALYLCASSLQQGSNSPLHFGNGTRLTVT.